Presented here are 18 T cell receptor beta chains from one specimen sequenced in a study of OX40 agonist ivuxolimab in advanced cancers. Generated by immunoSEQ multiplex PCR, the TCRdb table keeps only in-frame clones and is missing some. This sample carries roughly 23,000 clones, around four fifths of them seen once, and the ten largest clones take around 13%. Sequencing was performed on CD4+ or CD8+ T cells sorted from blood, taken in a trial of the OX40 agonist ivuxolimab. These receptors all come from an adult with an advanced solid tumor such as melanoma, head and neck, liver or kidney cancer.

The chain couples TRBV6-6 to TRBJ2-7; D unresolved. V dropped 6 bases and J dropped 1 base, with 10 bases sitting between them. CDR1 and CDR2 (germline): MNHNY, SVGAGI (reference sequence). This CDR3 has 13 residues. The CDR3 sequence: CASSLLPSYEQYF. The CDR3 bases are TGTGCCAGCAGCTTACTGCCATCCTACGAGCAGTACTTC.

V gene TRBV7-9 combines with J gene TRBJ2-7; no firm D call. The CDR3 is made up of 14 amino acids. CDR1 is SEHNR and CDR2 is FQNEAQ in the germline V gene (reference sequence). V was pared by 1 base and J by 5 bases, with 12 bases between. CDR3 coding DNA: TGTGCCAGCAGCTTAGGGGTTCGCGCCAACGAGCAGTACTTC. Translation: CASSLGVRANEQYF.

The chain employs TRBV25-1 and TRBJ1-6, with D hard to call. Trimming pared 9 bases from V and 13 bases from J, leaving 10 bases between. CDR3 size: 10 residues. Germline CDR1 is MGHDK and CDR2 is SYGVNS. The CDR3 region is CARRKGPLHF. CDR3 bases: TGTGCCAGGAGAAAAGGGCCCCTCCACTTT.

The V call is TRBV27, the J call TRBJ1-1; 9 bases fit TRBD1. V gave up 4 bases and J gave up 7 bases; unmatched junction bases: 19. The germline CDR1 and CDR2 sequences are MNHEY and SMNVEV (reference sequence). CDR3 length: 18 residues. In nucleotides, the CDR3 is TGTGCCAGCAGTTCTGTTGTCCCGGGACAGGGCCGGGGGGATGAAGCTTTCTTT. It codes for CASSSVVPGQGRGDEAFF.

As DNA, the CDR3 is TGTGCCAGCTCACCTGGGGACAGGGCCTTGCCTAATGGATGGTTCTTC. This sequence encodes CASSPGDRALPNGWFF. The V call is TRBV18, the J call TRBJ2-1; TRBD1 matches 9 bases. The V gene's germline CDR1 is KGHSH and CDR2 LQKENI. The CDR3 sequence is 16 residues long. With 3 bases clipped from V and 15 bases from J, the junction kept 18 bases outside the gene matches.

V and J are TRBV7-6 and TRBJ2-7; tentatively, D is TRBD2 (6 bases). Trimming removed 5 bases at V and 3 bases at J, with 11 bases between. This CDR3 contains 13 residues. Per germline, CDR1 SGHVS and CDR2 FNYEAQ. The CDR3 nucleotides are TGTGCCAGCAGCCCGGGGGAGCTCTACGAGCAGTACTTC. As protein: CASSPGELYEQYF.

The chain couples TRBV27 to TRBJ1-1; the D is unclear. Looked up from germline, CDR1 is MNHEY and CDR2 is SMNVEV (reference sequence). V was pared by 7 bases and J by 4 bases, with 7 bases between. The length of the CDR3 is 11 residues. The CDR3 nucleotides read TGTGCCAGCACATGGGGCACTGAAGCTTTCTTT. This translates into CASTWGTEAFF.

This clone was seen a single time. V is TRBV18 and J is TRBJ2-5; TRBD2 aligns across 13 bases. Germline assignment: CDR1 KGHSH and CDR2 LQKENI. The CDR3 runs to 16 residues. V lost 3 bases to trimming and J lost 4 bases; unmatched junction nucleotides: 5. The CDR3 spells CASSPKTSGGPETQYF. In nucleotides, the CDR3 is TGTGCCAGCTCACCCAAGACTAGCGGGGGGCCAGAGACCCAGTACTTC. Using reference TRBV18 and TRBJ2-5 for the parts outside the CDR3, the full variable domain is NAGVMQNPRHLVRRRGQEARLRCSPMKGHSHVYWYRQLPEEGLKFMVYLQKENIIDESGMPKERFSAEFPKEGPSILRIQQVVRGDSAAYFCASSPKTSGGPETQYFGPGTRLLVL.

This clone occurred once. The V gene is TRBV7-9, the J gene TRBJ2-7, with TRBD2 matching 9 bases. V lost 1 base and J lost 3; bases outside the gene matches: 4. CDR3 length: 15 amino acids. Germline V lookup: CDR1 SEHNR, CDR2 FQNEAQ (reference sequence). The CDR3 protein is CASSLVLAGVYEQYF. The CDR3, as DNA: TGTGCCAGCAGCTTAGTTTTAGCGGGGGTCTACGAGCAGTACTTC.

The CDR3 sequence is CASIEGGVNTEAFF. In DNA, the CDR3 is TGTGCCAGCATCGAAGGGGGAGTGAACACTGAAGCTTTCTTT. The chain employs TRBV28 and TRBJ1-1; possible D gene TRBD1, 6 bases. The CDR3 is made up of 14 amino acids. Trimming left V 7 bases short and J 0 bases short, with 12 bases between. From germline, CDR1 is MDHEN and CDR2 SYDVKM.

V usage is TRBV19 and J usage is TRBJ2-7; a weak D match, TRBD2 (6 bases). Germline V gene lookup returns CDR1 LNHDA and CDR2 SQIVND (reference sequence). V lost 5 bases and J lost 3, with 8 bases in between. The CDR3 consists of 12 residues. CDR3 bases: TGTGCCAGTAGTGCCGGGAGCTACGAGCAGTACTTC. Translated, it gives CASSAGSYEQYF.

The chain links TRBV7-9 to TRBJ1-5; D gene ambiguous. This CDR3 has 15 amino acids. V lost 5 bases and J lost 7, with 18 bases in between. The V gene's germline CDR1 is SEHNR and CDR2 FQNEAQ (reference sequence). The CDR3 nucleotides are TGTGCCAGCAGCCAAGGAGGGTCCAGGCACCAGCCCCAGCATTTT. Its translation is CASSQGGSRHQPQHF. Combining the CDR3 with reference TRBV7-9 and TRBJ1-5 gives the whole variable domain DTGVSQNPRHKITKRGQNVTFRCDPISEHNRLYWYRQTLGQGPEFLTYFQNEAQLEKSRLLSDRFSAERPKGSFSTLEIQRTEQGDSAMYLCASSQGGSRHQPQHFGDGTRLSIL.

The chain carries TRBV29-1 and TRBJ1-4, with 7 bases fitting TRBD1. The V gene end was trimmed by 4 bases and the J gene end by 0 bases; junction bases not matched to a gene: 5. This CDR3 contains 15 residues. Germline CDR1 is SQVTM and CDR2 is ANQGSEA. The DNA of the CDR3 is TGCAGCGTTGGACAGGGCTATGCAACTAATGAAAAACTGTTTTTT. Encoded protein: CSVGQGYATNEKLFF.

CDR3 DNA sequence: TGTGCCAGGACTAGCGGGGGGGCCTACGAGCAGTACTTC. Protein sequence: CARTSGGAYEQYF. The rearrangement joins TRBV19 to TRBJ2-7; 14 nucleotides agree with TRBD2. With V trimmed by 9 bases and J by 2 bases, 0 bases remained unmatched. The CDR3 spans 13 residues. Germline V gene lookup returns CDR1 LNHDA and CDR2 SQIVND (reference sequence).

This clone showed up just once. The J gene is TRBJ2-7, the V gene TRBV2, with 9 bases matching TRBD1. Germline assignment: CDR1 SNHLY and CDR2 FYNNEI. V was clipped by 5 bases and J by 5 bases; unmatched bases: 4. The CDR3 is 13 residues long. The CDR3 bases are TGTGCCAGCAGTAACAGGGGGCGCGACGAGCAGTACTTC. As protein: CASSNRGRDEQYF.

CDR3 nucleotides: TGTGCCAGCCAGGACAGGGTAAGAACTGAAGCTTTCTTT. Translated, it gives CASQDRVRTEAFF. This chain connects TRBV27 to TRBJ1-1, with TRBD1 identical over 8 bases. In germline, CDR1 is MNHEY, CDR2 SMNVEV (reference sequence). There are 13 residues in the CDR3. Germline trimming cut 8 bases from V and 5 bases from J; bases unmatched to any gene: 7.

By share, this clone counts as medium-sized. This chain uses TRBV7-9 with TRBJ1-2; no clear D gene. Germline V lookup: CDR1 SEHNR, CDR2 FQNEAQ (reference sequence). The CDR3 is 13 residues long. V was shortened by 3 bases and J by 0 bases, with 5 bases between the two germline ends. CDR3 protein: CASSFTTNYGYTF. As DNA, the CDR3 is TGTGCCAGCAGCTTTACGACTAACTATGGCTACACCTTC.

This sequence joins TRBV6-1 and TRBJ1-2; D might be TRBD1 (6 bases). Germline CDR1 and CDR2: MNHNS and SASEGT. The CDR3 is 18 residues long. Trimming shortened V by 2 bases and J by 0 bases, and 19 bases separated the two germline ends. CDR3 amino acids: CASSELILRTAPNYGYTF. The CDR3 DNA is TGTGCCAGCAGTGAACTCATCCTACGGACAGCCCCTAACTATGGCTACACCTTC.